What follows are 24 T cell receptor beta chains derived from one specimen sequenced in a study of blood T cell repertoires in COVID-19. This table comes from immunoSEQ multiplex PCR, and its TCRdb copy is limited to in-frame clones, with some not included. The table lists around 82,000 clones, about 88% of them singletons. What was sequenced was peripheral blood. The receptors shown here come from a man aged 65 to 79 with active or convalescent COVID-19.

This chain uses TRBV10-3 with TRBJ2-7, with 9 positions matching TRBD2. The CDR3 consists of 15 residues. From germline, CDR1 is ENHRY and CDR2 SYGVKD. V trimming: 11 bases; J trimming: 3 bases; junction bases outside the gene matches: 14. The CDR3 sequence is CAPGSGGPIFYEQYF. The CDR3 region has the DNA TGTGCCCCGGGGAGCGGGGGGCCAATATTCTACGAGCAGTACTTC.

V and J are TRBV30 and TRBJ1-6, with D unclear. The CDR3 consists of 15 residues. The ends were cut back, 2 bases at V and 9 bases at J, with 17 bases in the middle. Germline loops: CDR1 GTSNPN, CDR2 SVGIG (reference sequence). The DNA for the CDR3 is TGTGCCTGGAGTTGGGATGAGGTAGCGACTTCACCCCTCCACTTT. Protein: CAWSWDEVATSPLHF.

This chain joins TRBV28 and TRBJ1-5; 7 nucleotides line up with TRBD1. Germline V gene sequence: CDR1 MDHEN, CDR2 SYDVKM. V was pared by 7 bases and J by 0 bases, with 9 bases of the junction left unmatched. This CDR3 has 16 residues. CDR3 nucleotide sequence: TGTGCCAGCAAAGGGGACGGGACAGATAGCAATCAGCCCCAGCATTTT. It translates to CASKGDGTDSNQPQHF.

The gene calls are TRBV6-5 and TRBJ1-1, with no clear D. In germline, CDR1 is MNHEY, CDR2 SVGAGI. The ends were cut back, 5 bases at V and 11 bases at J, with 18 bases in the middle. The CDR3 runs to 13 residues. The CDR3 coding sequence is TGTGCCAGCAGTAACGACGGCCGCGCGGTGGCTTTCTTT. Translated, it gives CASSNDGRAVAFF.

V and J are TRBV5-1 and TRBJ1-5; no definite D call. Trimming stripped 3 bases from V and 1 base from J, with 11 bases between. CDR1 is SGHRS, CDR2 YFSETQ, per germline. The CDR3 runs 15 residues. The CDR3 bases are TGCGCCAGCAGCTCGGGGTTAGGGAGCAATCAGCCCCAGCATTTT. Translated, it gives CASSSGLGSNQPQHF.

This clone was seen a single time. The chain recombines TRBV19 with TRBJ1-3; TRBD1 aligns across 9 bases. The V and J ends lost 3 bases and 0 bases, in that order; junction bases with no gene match: 9. This CDR3 comprises 18 residues. From germline, CDR1 is LNHDA and CDR2 SQIVND (reference sequence). The CDR3: CASSITGDRVSSGNTIYF. The DNA of the CDR3 is TGTGCCAGTAGTATTACCGGGGACAGGGTAAGCTCTGGAAACACCATATATTTT. Using reference TRBV19 and TRBJ1-3 for the parts outside the CDR3, the full variable domain is DGGITQSPKYLFRKEGQNVTLSCEQNLNHDAMYWYRQDPGQGLRLIYYSQIVNDFQKGDIAEGYSVSREKKESFPLTVTSAQKNPTAFYLCASSITGDRVSSGNTIYFGEGSWLTVV.

The chain carries TRBV5-1 and TRBJ2-3, with 8 bases fitting TRBD2. Germline lookup yields CDR1 SGHRS and CDR2 YFSETQ. Germline trimming cut 5 bases from V and 2 bases from J; bases unmatched to any gene: 4. The CDR3 is made up of 14 amino acids. CDR3 sequence: CASRLAALTDTQYF. The CDR3 coding sequence is TGCGCCAGCAGACTAGCGGCCCTCACAGATACGCAGTATTTT. The variable domain in full, completed from reference TRBV5-1 and TRBJ2-3, reads KAGVTQTPRYLIKTRGQQVTLSCSPISGHRSVSWYQQTPGQGLQFLFEYFSETQRNKGNFPGRFSGRQFSNSRSEMNVSTLELGDSALYLCASRLAALTDTQYFGPGTRLTVL.

V and J are TRBV6-6 and TRBJ2-1, with 8 bases identical to TRBD1. Germline V lookup: CDR1 MNHNY, CDR2 SVGAGI (reference sequence). This CDR3 comprises 14 residues. V dropped 8 bases and J dropped 6; count of bases not matched to a gene: 9. CDR3 sequence: CASRQGTSGNEQFF. CDR3 DNA: TGTGCCAGCCGACAGGGGACCTCTGGCAATGAGCAGTTCTTC.

This rearrangement joins TRBV12-3 or TRBV12-4 to TRBJ2-7; TRBD1 matches at 7 bases. J lost 2 bases, V lost 9 bases, and 7 bases had no gene match. The CDR3 sequence is 13 residues long. CDR3 coding DNA: TGTGCCAGTCAGACAGGGTTGACCTACGAGCAGTACTTC. Residues: CASQTGLTYEQYF.

V gene TRBV6-5 combines with J gene TRBJ2-3; 8 nucleotides line up with TRBD2. The V gene's germline CDR1 is MNHEY and CDR2 SVGAGI. The V and J ends lost 5 bases and 7 bases, in that order; junction bases with no gene match: 2. CDR3 length equals 12 residues. This CDR3 is CASSRGGNTQYF. CDR3 coding DNA: TGTGCCAGCAGTCGCGGGGGGAATACGCAGTATTTT.

V gene TRBV15 combines with J gene TRBJ1-5; a possible D gene is TRBD1 (5 bases). V gave up 0 bases and J gave up 0 bases, with 12 bases separating them. The germline CDR1 and CDR2 sequences are LNHNV and YYDKDF (reference sequence). There are 17 residues in the CDR3. CDR3 nucleotide sequence: TGTGCCACCAGCAGAGATCAGCGGGGGAGTAGCAATCAGCCCCAGCATTTT. Translation gives CATSRDQRGSSNQPQHF.

The V gene is TRBV7-9, the J gene TRBJ1-3, with a weak D call TRBD1 (6 bases). CDR1 and CDR2 (germline): SEHNR, FQNEAQ (reference sequence). CDR3 length: 15 residues. Trimming removed 7 bases at V and 2 bases at J, with 15 bases between. CDR3 in amino acids: CASTVGGAPGNTIYF. CDR3 nucleotide sequence: TGTGCCAGCACCGTCGGGGGGGCGCCTGGAAACACCATATATTTT.

The V and J genes are TRBV5-1 and TRBJ2-7; no reliable D call. The V end was cut by 3 bases, the J end by 0 bases, with 10 bases between. The CDR3 contains 14 residues. Germline CDR1 is SGHRS and CDR2 is YFSETQ. The CDR3 protein is CASSSLTFSYEQYF. Here the CDR3 DNA reads TGCGCCAGCAGCTCCCTGACATTCTCCTACGAGCAGTACTTC.

The CDR3 region has the DNA TGTGCCAGCAGCCGGGACAGTCCTTACGAGCAGTACTTC. This sequence encodes CASSRDSPYEQYF. This chain links TRBV11-1 with TRBJ2-7; TRBD1 aligns across 7 bases. The CDR3 consists of 13 residues. Germline V gene sequence: CDR1 SGHAT, CDR2 FQDESV (reference sequence). With V trimmed by 5 bases and J by 4 bases, 5 bases remained unmatched. Complete variable domain (other parts from reference TRBV11-1 and TRBJ2-7): EAEVAQSPRYKITEKSQAVAFWCDPISGHATLYWYRQILGQGPELLVQFQDESVVDDSQLPKDRFSAERLKGVDSTLKIQPAELGDSAMYLCASSRDSPYEQYFGPGTRLTVT.

The gene calls are TRBV7-2 and TRBJ2-7; 10 nucleotides agree with TRBD1. The ends lost 8 bases at V and 4 bases at J; junction bases unmatched: 2. In germline, CDR1 is SGHTA, CDR2 FQGNSA. The CDR3 is made up of 12 amino acids. CDR3 protein: CASQDRGYEQYF. CDR3 DNA sequence: TGTGCCAGCCAGGACAGGGGGTACGAGCAGTACTTC.

CDR3 coding DNA: TGTGCCAGTAAGGGGACATCTGGGGCCAACGTCCTGACTTTC. Translation: CASKGTSGANVLTF. The chain has TRBV19 and TRBJ2-6, with D possibly being TRBD1 (6 bases). Germline values: CDR1 LNHDA, CDR2 SQIVND (reference sequence). The V end lost 7 bases, the J end lost 1 base, and 8 bases lay between the germline ends. CDR3 length: 14 residues.

V and J are TRBV18 and TRBJ2-3; possibly TRBD2 for D (6 bases). CDR1 is KGHSH, CDR2 LQKENI, per germline. This CDR3 has 12 residues. CDR3 amino acids: CAGAAGTDTQYF. Here the CDR3 DNA reads TGTGCGGGCGCCGCGGGGACAGATACGCAGTATTTT.

The J gene is TRBJ1-1, the V gene TRBV6-5; TRBD1 agrees at 7 bases. The V and J ends lost 4 bases and 5 bases, in that order; junction bases with no gene match: 13. Germline-derived CDR1 and CDR2 are MNHEY and SVGAGI. This CDR3 has 16 amino acids. The CDR3 DNA follows: TGTGCCAGCAGTTCCCTACCCGGACAGGCACGAACTGAAGCTTTCTTT. This gives the protein CASSSLPGQARTEAFF.

The chain is built from TRBV7-9 and TRBJ1-6, with D maybe TRBD1 (5 bases). The CDR3 runs 15 residues. Deletions cut 3 bases from V and 15 bases from J, with 21 bases between. Germline assignment: CDR1 SEHNR and CDR2 FQNEAQ (reference sequence). The DNA for the CDR3 is TGTGCCAGCAGCTTCGCGGGGCAGGGCCCTCGGGTCCTCCACTTT. Protein product: CASSFAGQGPRVLHF.

V usage is TRBV19 and J usage is TRBJ1-1; 11 bases agree with TRBD1. This CDR3 is 16 amino acids long. V lost 3 bases to trimming and J lost 4 bases; unmatched junction nucleotides: 7. The germline V gene encodes CDR1 LNHDA and CDR2 SQIVND (reference sequence). The CDR3 spells CASSMGTGGRGTEAFF. The CDR3 nucleotides read TGTGCCAGTAGTATGGGGACAGGGGGACGGGGCACTGAAGCTTTCTTT.

The J gene is TRBJ2-2, the V gene TRBV7-3; 10 bases fit TRBD1. J lost 6 bases, V lost 4 bases, and 5 bases had no gene match. The CDR3 is 15 amino acids. Germline V gene data show CDR1 as SGHTA and CDR2 as FQGTGA. The chain's CDR3 is CASSSTGGPAGELFF. CDR3 DNA sequence: TGTGCCAGCAGCTCGACAGGGGGCCCAGCCGGGGAGCTGTTTTTT. The variable domain in full, with the rest retrieved from reference TRBV7-3 and TRBJ2-2, is GAGVSQTPSNKVTEKGKYVELRCDPISGHTALYWYRQSLGQGPEFLIYFQGTGAADDSGLPNDRFFAVRPEGSVSTLKIQRTERGDSAVYLCASSSTGGPAGELFFGEGSRLTVL.

V gene TRBV6-1 combines with J gene TRBJ1-2; 9 bases are shared with TRBD1. CDR3 size: 16 residues. Germline CDR1 and CDR2: MNHNS and SASEGT. The trim removed 4 bases at V and 10 bases at J, leaving 16 bases unmatched. CDR3 bases: TGTGCCAGCAGTGCGCCTTTAGGGACAGGGAATAGTCACTACACCTTC. As protein: CASSAPLGTGNSHYTF.

V and J are TRBV25-1 and TRBJ1-2; tentatively, D is TRBD1 (6 bases). Trimming took 4 bases from V and 1 from J, leaving 10 bases between them. The V gene's germline CDR1 is MGHDK and CDR2 SYGVNS. This CDR3 region has 14 residues. CDR3 loop: CASSVDSVNYGYTF. The CDR3 nucleotides are TGTGCCAGCAGTGTGGACAGCGTTAACTATGGCTACACCTTC.

The chain joins TRBV11-2 to TRBJ1-6, with a tentative D call TRBD1 (5 bases). V was clipped by 2 bases and J by 4 bases, with 6 bases between them. Germline CDR1 and CDR2: SGHAT and FQNNGV. The CDR3 is 14 amino acids. The chain's CDR3 is CASSLRQYNSPLHF. Here the CDR3 DNA reads TGTGCCAGCAGCTTAAGACAGTATAATTCACCCCTCCACTTT.